Sequencing of this T cell receptor beta chain was carried out in a study of T cell responses to AZD1222 COVID-19 vaccine (dated by TCRdb to 2020 to 2023). In the study overall: AZD1222 recipients whose second dose came at about 4 weeks and those whose second dose came at about 12 weeks were combined into one group, since spike-specific TCR depth and breadth did not differ between the two schedules. TCR sequencing covered more than 230 trial participants: about 210 given two doses of AZD1222 and approximately 26 given two doses of MenACWY control vaccine. Trial participants were enrolled into age subgroups of 18-55, 56-69 and 70-plus years, which contained about 150, 28 and 57 TCR-sequenced participants, respectively. Beyond this particular receptor, the publication reports: Reportedly, almost half of the unique spike-specific TCRs recognized epitopes lying outside the regions that are mutated in the B.1.351 and B.1.1.7 variants. In the small 56-69-year group, the increase in depth fell short of significance, most likely because of low power. Spike-specific TCR breadth and depth rose significantly after two AZD1222 doses compared with day 0 and with MenACWY recipients. Conclusions about previously exposed vaccinees are limited because only a handful of AZD1222 recipients were SARS-CoV-2 seropositive at baseline. CD4 TCRs associated with the vaccine covered the entire spike protein, and the dominant responses were in regions 160-218 and 743-854. Most participants were white British and females outnumbered males, and the authors suggested that clonal diversity may have been underestimated. Because no samples from the day 14 peak response were available, repertoires could be characterized only after the peak T cell response.

The V and J ends are trimmed by 3 bases and 0 bases, leaving 32 bases between them. The CDR3 contains 22 residues, cysteine and phenylalanine counted. The DNA shown is the 66-base CDR3, in frame from base 1. From the germline V gene, CDR1 is MDHEN and CDR2 is SYDVKM. The CDR3 regions of human TCRbeta chains were subjected to immunosequencing. Per the original workflow: TCRs in the repertoires were compared against a reference library of SARS-CoV-2-specific TCRs that had been generated with the MIRA antigen-specificity platform. Breadth meant the fraction of unique TCRs that were SARS-CoV-2-associated, whereas depth meant the fraction of total T cells that were SARS-CoV-2-associated. Using the MIRA data, every spike-specific TCR was mapped to the spike region that the TCR reacted to and assigned to either a CD4 or a CD8 class. Log10-transformed breadth and depth values were compared by one-way ANOVA with Sidak's multiple comparisons tests. The immuneACCESS repertoire file appears here via TCRdb, limited to in-frame rearrangements. These files lack a portion of the clones; in checked studies, under half of the deficit traces to unresolved V genes, and the cause of the others is not known. V and J calls and clone size are given by that table; D and trimming were obtained from the DNA. The sample table records approximately 140,000 clones; approximately 88% of these occur just once. Roughly 15% of the sample lies in the top ten.

Explained via the paper, the time point label denotes: baseline before first vaccination. Vaccinee samples came from UK trials COV001 and COV002, including a single-blind randomized controlled phase 2/3 trial of AZD1222 (ChAdOx1 nCoV-19) in healthy adults. For TCRbeta chain sequencing, PBMC samples from trial participants were taken at day 0 and at day 28 after the second dose. Worth noting for this clone: Its antigen is currently not known. Base qualities are not at hand, and no much larger clone is one base apart.

The source of this sequence is an adult in good health. The sequence joins TRBV28 to TRBJ1-2; perhaps TRBD1 is the D gene, with 6 bases matching. The sample here was peripheral blood, taken on day 0 of AZD1222 vaccination. The CDR3 is CASSFIVNPSRDTMLANYGYTF. The bases are TGTGCCAGCAGTTTTATAGTAAACCCTTCCCGGGACACCATGCTAGCTAACTATGGCTACACCTTC.